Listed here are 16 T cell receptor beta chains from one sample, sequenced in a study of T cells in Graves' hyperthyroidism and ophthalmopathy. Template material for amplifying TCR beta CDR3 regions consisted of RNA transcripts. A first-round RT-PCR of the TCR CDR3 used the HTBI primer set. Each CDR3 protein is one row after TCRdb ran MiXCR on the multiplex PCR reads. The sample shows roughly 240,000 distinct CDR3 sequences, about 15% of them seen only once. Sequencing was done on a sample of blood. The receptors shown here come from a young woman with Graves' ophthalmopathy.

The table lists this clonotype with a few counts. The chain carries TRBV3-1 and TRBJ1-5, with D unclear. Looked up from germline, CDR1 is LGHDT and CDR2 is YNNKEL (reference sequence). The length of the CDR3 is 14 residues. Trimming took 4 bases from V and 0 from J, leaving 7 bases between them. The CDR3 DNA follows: TGTGCCAGCAGCCCGACACCTAGCAATCAGCCCCAGCATTTT. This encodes CASSPTPSNQPQHF.

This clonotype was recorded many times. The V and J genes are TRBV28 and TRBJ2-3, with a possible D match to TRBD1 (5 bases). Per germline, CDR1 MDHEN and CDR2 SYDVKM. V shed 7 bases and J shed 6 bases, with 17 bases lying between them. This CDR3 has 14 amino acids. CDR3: CASTSMGRSDTQYF. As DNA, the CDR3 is TGTGCCAGCACCTCCATGGGGCGGTCGGATACGCAGTATTTT.

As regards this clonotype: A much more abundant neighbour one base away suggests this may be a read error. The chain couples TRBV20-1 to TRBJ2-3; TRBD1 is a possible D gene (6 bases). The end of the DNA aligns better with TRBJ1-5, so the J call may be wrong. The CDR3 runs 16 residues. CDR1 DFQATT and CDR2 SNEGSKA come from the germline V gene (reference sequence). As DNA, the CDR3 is TGCAGTGCTAGAGTAATAGCGGGGGCCCTCACAGATACGCAGCATTTT. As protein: CSARVIAGALTDTQHF.

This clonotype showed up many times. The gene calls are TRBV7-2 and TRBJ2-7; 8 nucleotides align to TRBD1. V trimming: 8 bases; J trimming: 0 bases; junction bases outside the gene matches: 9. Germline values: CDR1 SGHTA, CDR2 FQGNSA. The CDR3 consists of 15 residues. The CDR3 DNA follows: TGTGCCAGCGGAAAGGACAGGGCCTACTCCTACGAGCAGTACTTC. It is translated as CASGKDRAYSYEQYF.

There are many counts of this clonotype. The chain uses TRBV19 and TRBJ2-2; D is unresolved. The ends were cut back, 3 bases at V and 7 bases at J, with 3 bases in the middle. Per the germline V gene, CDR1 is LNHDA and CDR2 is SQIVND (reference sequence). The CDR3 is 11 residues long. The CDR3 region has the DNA TGTGCCAGTAGTATTCGCGGGGAGCTGTTTTTT. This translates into CASSIRGELFF.

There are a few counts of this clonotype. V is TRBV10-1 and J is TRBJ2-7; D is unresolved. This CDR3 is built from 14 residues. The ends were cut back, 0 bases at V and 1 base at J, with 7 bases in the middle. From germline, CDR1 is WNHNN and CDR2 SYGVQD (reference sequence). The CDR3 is CASSESGSSYEQYF. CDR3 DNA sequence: TGCGCCAGCAGTGAGTCTGGTTCATCCTACGAGCAGTACTTC.

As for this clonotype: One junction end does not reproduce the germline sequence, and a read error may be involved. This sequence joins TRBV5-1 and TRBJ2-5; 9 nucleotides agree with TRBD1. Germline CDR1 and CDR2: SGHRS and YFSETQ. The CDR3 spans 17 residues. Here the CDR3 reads CASSLAGGDRAQETQYF. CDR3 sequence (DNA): TGTGCCAGCAGCTTGGCCGGCGGGGACAGGGCCCAAGAGACCCAGTACTTC.

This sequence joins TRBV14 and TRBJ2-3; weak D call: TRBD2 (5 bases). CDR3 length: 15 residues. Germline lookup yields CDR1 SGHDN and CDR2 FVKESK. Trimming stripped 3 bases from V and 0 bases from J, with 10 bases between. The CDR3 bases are TGTGCCAGCAGCCAGGTGGACTGGAGCACAGATACGCAGTATTTT. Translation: CASSQVDWSTDTQYF.

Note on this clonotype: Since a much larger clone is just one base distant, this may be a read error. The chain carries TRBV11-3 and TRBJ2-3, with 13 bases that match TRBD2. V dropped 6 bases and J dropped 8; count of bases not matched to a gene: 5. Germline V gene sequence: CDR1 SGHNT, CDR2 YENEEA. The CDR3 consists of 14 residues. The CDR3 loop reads CASRLAGGAGTQYF. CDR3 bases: TGTGCCAGCAGACTAGCGGGGGGGGCAGGTACGCAGTATTTT.

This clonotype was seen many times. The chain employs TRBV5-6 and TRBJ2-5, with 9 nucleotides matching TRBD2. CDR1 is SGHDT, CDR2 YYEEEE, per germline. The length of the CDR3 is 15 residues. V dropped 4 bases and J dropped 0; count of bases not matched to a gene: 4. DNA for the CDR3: TGTGCCAGCAGCCGTACTAGCGGGCACCAAGAGACCCAGTACTTC. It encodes CASSRTSGHQETQYF. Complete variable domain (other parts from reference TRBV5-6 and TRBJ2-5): DAGVTQSPTHLIKTRGQQVTLRCSPKSGHDTVSWYQQALGQGPQFIFQYYEEEERQRGNFPDRFSGHQFPNYSSELNVNALLLGDSALYLCASSRTSGHQETQYFGPGTRLLVL.

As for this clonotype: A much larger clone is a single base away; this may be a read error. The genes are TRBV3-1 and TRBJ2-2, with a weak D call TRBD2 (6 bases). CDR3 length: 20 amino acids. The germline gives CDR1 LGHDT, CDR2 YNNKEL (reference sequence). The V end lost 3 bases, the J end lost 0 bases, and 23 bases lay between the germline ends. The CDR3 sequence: CASSHFRLVGPLANTGELFF. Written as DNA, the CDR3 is TGTGCCAGCAGCCACTTTAGACTAGTGGGACCACTCGCGAACACCGGGGAGCTGTTTTTT.

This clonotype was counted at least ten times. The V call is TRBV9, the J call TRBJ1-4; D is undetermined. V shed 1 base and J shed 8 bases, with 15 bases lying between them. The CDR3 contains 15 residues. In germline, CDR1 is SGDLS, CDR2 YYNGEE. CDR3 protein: CASSVSSGTGEKLFF. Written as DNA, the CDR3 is TGTGCCAGCAGCGTATCCTCCGGTACCGGGGAAAAACTGTTTTTT.

DNA of the CDR3: TGTGCCAGCAGCCATGGGGCAGGTAAATCTAACTATGGCTACACCTTC. This translates into CASSHGAGKSNYGYTF. The V call is TRBV5-4, the J call TRBJ1-2; the D gene is possibly TRBD1 (5 bases). This CDR3 comprises 16 residues. Germline V CDR1 and CDR2: SGHNT, YYREEE (reference sequence). The V and J ends lost 4 bases and 0 bases respectively, with 16 bases between them. Variable domain in full (rest from reference TRBV5-4 and TRBJ1-2): ETGVTQSPTHLIKTRGQQVTLRCSSQSGHNTVSWYQQALGQGPQFIFQYYREEENGRGNFPPRFSGLQFPNYSSELNVNALELDDSALYLCASSHGAGKSNYGYTFGSGTRLTVV.

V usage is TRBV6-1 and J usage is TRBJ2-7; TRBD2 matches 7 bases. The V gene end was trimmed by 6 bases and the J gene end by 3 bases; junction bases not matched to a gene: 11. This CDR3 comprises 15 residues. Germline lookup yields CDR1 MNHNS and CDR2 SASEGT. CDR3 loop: CASSPQAGRGYEQYF. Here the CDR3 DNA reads TGTGCCAGCAGCCCCCAAGCGGGGAGGGGCTACGAGCAGTACTTC.

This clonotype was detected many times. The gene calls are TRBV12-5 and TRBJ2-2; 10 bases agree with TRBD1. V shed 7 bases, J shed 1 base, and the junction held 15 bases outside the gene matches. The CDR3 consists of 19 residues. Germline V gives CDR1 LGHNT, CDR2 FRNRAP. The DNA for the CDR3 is TGTGCTAGTGTTTGGGGGACAGGGGCTTCCCTAATGAACACCGGGGAGCTGTTTTTT. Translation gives CASVWGTGASLMNTGELFF.

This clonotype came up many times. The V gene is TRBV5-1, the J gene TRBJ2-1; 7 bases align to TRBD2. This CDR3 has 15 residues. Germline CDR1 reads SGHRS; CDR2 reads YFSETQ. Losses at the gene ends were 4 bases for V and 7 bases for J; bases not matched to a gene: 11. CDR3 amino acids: CASSLEVAGLNEQFF. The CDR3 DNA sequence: TGCGCCAGCAGCCTGGAAGTAGCGGGCCTTAATGAGCAGTTCTTC.